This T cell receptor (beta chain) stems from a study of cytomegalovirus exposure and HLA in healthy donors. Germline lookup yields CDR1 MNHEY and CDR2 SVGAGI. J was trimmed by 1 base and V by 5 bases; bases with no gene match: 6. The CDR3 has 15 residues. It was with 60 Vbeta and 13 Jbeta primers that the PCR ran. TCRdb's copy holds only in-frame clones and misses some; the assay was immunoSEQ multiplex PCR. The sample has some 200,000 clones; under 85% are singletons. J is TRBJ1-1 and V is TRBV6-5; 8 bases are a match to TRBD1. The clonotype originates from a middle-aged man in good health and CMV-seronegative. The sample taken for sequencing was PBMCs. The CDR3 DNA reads TGTGCCAGCAGTAGAAACAGGGGGGGGAACACTGAAGCTTTCTTT. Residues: CASSRNRGGNTEAFF.